The 15 T cell receptor beta chains listed next were all sequenced from one sample in a study of OX40 agonist ivuxolimab in advanced cancers. The assay was immunoSEQ multiplex PCR, and TCRdb's table has in-frame clones only and misses some. The sample consists of about 69,000 clones, almost 85% of them appearing once. The sample in question was CD4+ or CD8+ T cells sorted from blood, obtained in a trial of the OX40 agonist ivuxolimab. All receptors come from an adult with an advanced solid tumor such as melanoma, head and neck, liver or kidney cancer.

The chain is built from TRBV4-3 and TRBJ2-7; D not resolved. V shed 4 bases and J shed 0 bases, with 13 bases lying between them. The CDR3 covers 15 residues. Germline loops: CDR1 LGHNA, CDR2 YSLEER. The CDR3 here is CASSPRYSSSYEQYF. CDR3 nucleotides: TGCGCCAGCAGCCCCCGCTACTCCAGCTCCTACGAGCAGTACTTC.

The chain is built from TRBV14 and TRBJ1-3; D unresolved. The CDR3 runs 15 residues. CDR1 and CDR2 (germline): SGHDN, FVKESK. Deletions cut 3 bases from V and 2 bases from J, with 11 bases between. CDR3: CASSQDHGAGNTIYF. The CDR3 DNA sequence: TGTGCCAGCAGCCAGGACCATGGCGCTGGAAACACCATATATTTT.

DNA of the CDR3: TGTGCCAGCTCACCAAGTCAACTAGAGGGGACTGAAGCTTTCTTT. This codes for CASSPSQLEGTEAFF. This sequence joins TRBV18 and TRBJ1-1; a possible D gene is TRBD1 (5 bases). CDR1 and CDR2 from the germline V gene are KGHSH and LQKENI. The CDR3 totals 15 residues. Between the trimmed V and J ends, which lost 2 bases and 5 bases, there was a span of 15 bases.

In this sample, this clone turned up a few times. V usage is TRBV30 and J usage is TRBJ1-2; possibly TRBD1 for D (6 bases). Looked up from germline, CDR1 is GTSNPN and CDR2 is SVGIG (reference sequence). The CDR3 is 14 amino acids. Trimming removed 2 bases at V and 4 bases at J, with 14 bases between. CDR3: CAWSRIGQTYGYTF. The CDR3 DNA is TGTGCCTGGAGTAGGATTGGACAGACCTATGGCTACACCTTC. The full variable domain, in which reference TRBV30 and TRBJ1-2 provide the parts outside the CDR3, is SQTIHQWPATLVQPVGSPLSLECTVEGTSNPNLYWYRQAAGRGLQLLFYSVGIGQISSEVPQNLSASRPQDRQFILSSKKLLLSDSGFYLCAWSRIGQTYGYTFGSGTRLTVV.

In this sample, this clone turned up a few times. CDR3 nucleotides: TGTGCCAGCAACCCCTGGGCCGGAGGTGGAAACACCATATATTTT. Protein product: CASNPWAGGGNTIYF. The chain combines TRBV2 with TRBJ1-3; D remains unclear. Trimming took off 7 bases at V and 3 bases at J, with 16 bases between the two ends. There are 15 residues in the CDR3. Germline values: CDR1 SNHLY, CDR2 FYNNEI.

V is TRBV7-9 and J is TRBJ2-5; tentatively, D is TRBD1 or TRBD2 (5 bases each). CDR1 SEHNR and CDR2 FQNEAQ come from the germline V gene (reference sequence). Trimming shortened V by 2 bases and J by 2 bases, and 12 bases separated the two germline ends. The length of the CDR3 is 15 residues. The CDR3 DNA follows: TGTGCCAGCAGCTTACGGGACGGAATTCAAGAGACCCAGTACTTC. This codes for CASSLRDGIQETQYF.

Details on this clone: Distinct nucleotide sequences in the sample also encode this CDR3. The genes are TRBV5-1 and TRBJ1-2, with 7 bases identical to TRBD1. Trimming took 0 bases from V and 2 from J; bases not matched to a gene: 4. The V gene's germline CDR1 is SGHRS and CDR2 YFSETQ. The CDR3 sequence is 15 residues long. For the CDR3, the DNA is TGCGCCAGCAGCTTGGGACAGGGAGCCAACTATGGCTACACCTTC. This codes for CASSLGQGANYGYTF.

This chain connects TRBV5-4 to TRBJ2-7; the match to TRBD2 covers 9 bases. The CDR3 contains 15 residues. The germline CDR1 and CDR2 sequences are SGHNT and YYREEE (reference sequence). Germline trimming cut 1 base from V and 2 bases from J; bases unmatched to any gene: 4. The CDR3 DNA sequence: TGTGCCAGCAGCTTGCGCGGGGGGGCCACCTACGAGCAGTACTTC. It is translated as CASSLRGGATYEQYF.

This clone was seen just once. The chain employs TRBV5-1 and TRBJ2-1; D remains ambiguous. Trimming shortened V by 1 base and J by 0 bases, and 14 bases separated the two germline ends. CDR1 is SGHRS and CDR2 is YFSETQ in the germline V gene. The CDR3 spans 17 residues. The CDR3 DNA follows: TGCGCCAGCAGCTTGCTGGTTCTTCCGGCCTCCTACAATGAGCAGTTCTTC. Translated: CASSLLVLPASYNEQFF.

This chain links TRBV19 with TRBJ2-3, with D perhaps TRBD1 (5 bases). The V gene's germline CDR1 is LNHDA and CDR2 SQIVND (reference sequence). V lost 7 bases, J lost 0 bases, and 11 bases lay in between. The CDR3 extends over 14 amino acids. CDR3 coding DNA: TGTGCCAGTACTGACAGCGTTAGCACAGATACGCAGTATTTT. Amino acid sequence: CASTDSVSTDTQYF.

J is TRBJ1-2 and V is TRBV4-1, with TRBD1 identical over 11 bases. CDR1 and CDR2 (germline): MGHRA, YSYEKL. Trimming at V came to 0 bases and at J to 2 bases, leaving 11 bases not matched to a gene. CDR3 length: 19 amino acids. CDR3 sequence (DNA): TGCGCCAGCAGCCAAGATCGTGGACAGGGGGCGCAGGCCAACTATGGCTACACCTTC. Protein product: CASSQDRGQGAQANYGYTF.

The chain links TRBV13 to TRBJ1-4; D unresolved. Per the germline V gene, CDR1 is PRHDT and CDR2 is FYEKMQ (reference sequence). V was pared by 5 bases and J by 7 bases, with 23 bases between. The CDR3 runs 17 residues. CDR3 nucleotide sequence: TGTGCCAGCAGCCGGCTTTCTGGGGTCTCGAGAACTGAAAAACTGTTTTTT. Its protein product is CASSRLSGVSRTEKLFF.

As for this clone: Possible read error: a much larger clone is one base away. The V call is TRBV30, the J call TRBJ1-1; 7 bases fit TRBD1. The CDR3 is 14 amino acids. The germline gives CDR1 GTSNPN, CDR2 SVGIG (reference sequence). In DNA form, the CDR3 reads TGTGCCTGGAGGGGGGACAGCCTTAACACTAAAGCTTTCTTT. Translating gives CAWRGDSLNTKAFF.

CDR3: CASSFWAGLRSGELFF. CDR3 coding DNA: TGTGCCAGCAGCTTTTGGGCCGGGTTGAGGTCCGGGGAGCTGTTTTTT. This rearrangement joins TRBV7-8 to TRBJ2-2, with no clear D. Germline lookup yields CDR1 SGHVS and CDR2 FQNEAQ. The CDR3 contains 16 residues. V was trimmed by 3 bases and J by 6 bases, leaving 17 bases between them. Variable domain in full (rest from reference TRBV7-8 and TRBJ2-2): GAGVSQSPRYKVAKRGQDVALRCDPISGHVSLFWYQQALGQGPEFLTYFQNEAQLDKSGLPSDRFFAERPEGSVSTLKIQRTQQEDSAVYLCASSFWAGLRSGELFFGEGSRLTVL.

The rearrangement uses TRBV27 and TRBJ2-1; 10 positions match TRBD2. This CDR3 is 15 amino acids long. Germline-derived CDR1 and CDR2 are MNHEY and SMNVEV (reference sequence). Trimming removed 7 bases from V and 6 bases from J; junction bases left unmatched: 9. CDR3 in DNA: TGTGCCAGCACCCACGGGGCTAGCGGGGGCAATGAGCAGTTCTTC. This translates into CASTHGASGGNEQFF.